This T cell receptor beta chain was recorded in a study of blood T cell repertoires in COVID-19. In the original processing: Estimated nucleated cell counts came from reference gene primer amplification. Profiling relied on immunoSEQ multiplex PCR, and the TCRdb table lists in-frame clones only, not all of them. From that table come the V and J calls and clone size; the DNA was used to work out D and trimming. Among 110,000 to 150,000 clones listed, roughly 80% were seen once. This CDR3 has 13 residues. The J segment lost 0 bases and the V segment lost 6 bases, leaving 1 base of the junction unmatched. In germline, CDR1 is GTSNPN, CDR2 SVGIG (reference sequence).

The J gene is TRBJ1-3, the V gene TRBV30, with 8 bases aligning to TRBD1. The receptor was derived from a man aged 50 or older with active or convalescent COVID-19. The sequencing input was peripheral blood. The CDR3 loop reads CACTGGSGNTIYF. CDR3 DNA: TGTGCCTGTACAGGGGGCTCTGGAAACACCATATATTTT.